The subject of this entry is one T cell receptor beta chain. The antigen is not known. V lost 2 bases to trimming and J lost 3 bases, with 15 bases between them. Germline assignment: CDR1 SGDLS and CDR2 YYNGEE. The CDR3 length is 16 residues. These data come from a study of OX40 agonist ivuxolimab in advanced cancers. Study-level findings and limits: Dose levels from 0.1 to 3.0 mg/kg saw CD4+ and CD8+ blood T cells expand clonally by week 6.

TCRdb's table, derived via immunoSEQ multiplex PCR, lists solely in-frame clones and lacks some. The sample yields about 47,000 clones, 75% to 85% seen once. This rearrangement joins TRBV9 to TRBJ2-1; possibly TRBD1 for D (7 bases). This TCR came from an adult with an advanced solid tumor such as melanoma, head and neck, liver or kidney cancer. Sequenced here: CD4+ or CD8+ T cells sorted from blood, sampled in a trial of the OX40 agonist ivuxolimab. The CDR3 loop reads CASSVGGGLGYNEQFF. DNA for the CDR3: TGTGCCAGCAGCGTTGGAGGGGGCTTAGGCTACAATGAGCAGTTCTTC.